This T cell receptor (beta chain) is drawn from a study of shared clonotypes between healthy human individuals (dated by TCRdb to the early 2020s). Concerning the study at large: The cohort comprised two women and a few men aged 18 to 49 years. Blood TCR repertoires of about five healthy adults were deeply sequenced to estimate repertoire size and the extent of clonotype sharing between individuals. Leukapheresis yielded between about 0.85 and 9.5 billion PBMCs per donor. Libraries were prepared and TCR repertoires were sequenced by different laboratories using diverse techniques, in order to increase sequencing depth and limit assay-specific biases. For each donor, CD4 naive and CD4 memory were each given three plates, CD8 naive was given two plates, and CD8 memory was given one plate.

V gives up 8 bases and J gives up 3 bases, and the segment between their germline ends measures 14 bases. Taken from cysteine to phenylalanine, the CDR3 has 13 residues. Only the CDR3 DNA is retained, 39 bases long and in frame from the first base. CDR1 SNHLY and CDR2 FYNNEI are derived from the germline V gene. Using the deep immunoSEQ assay, multiplex PCR amplified TCR CDR3 regions from genomic DNA. Extracted genomic DNA from each cell subset was distributed evenly across all wells of several immunoSEQ 96-well plates, and each plate was treated as a replicate. For sorted subsets, roughly 200 ng genomic DNA, equal to tens of thousands of T cell genomes, was loaded into each replicate PCR. The purified libraries were quantified using a Qubit 3.0 fluorometer, sized with a Bioanalyzer 2100, and then quantified again using the KAPA Library Quantification kit. Every immunoSEQ 96-well plate was sequenced on a separate single-read 150-cycle Illumina NextSeq 550 flow cell. The original pipeline was this. Because the immunoSEQ output held only junctional sequences and lacked quality scores, the filtering could not match the filtering applied to full-length reads. Sequences were annotated with PyIR, a Python wrapper for IgBLAST v1.9, using IMGT germline references to assign V/J genes and CDR3. Reads with weak V/J assignments (E-value above 1e-6), missing CDR3, stop codons, out-of-frame junctions, or ambiguous translated residues were removed. A V3J clonotype was defined by an identical inferred V gene, J gene, and CDR3 amino acid sequence. Percentage overlap between repertoires was computed as shared unique clonotypes divided by the size of the smaller repertoire. Repertoire richness was assessed with RTK rarefaction, the Chao1 estimator, and Recon v2.1 estimates of unobserved clonotypes. OLGA was used to compute generation probabilities for all TCRbeta clonotypes that the gDNA method yielded from a few donors. TCRdb retrieved this table from immuneACCESS and kept in-frame rearrangements only. Not all clones are present; in checked studies, unresolved V genes account for under half, and no reason is known for the remainder. For V, J and clone size, that table is used; D and trimming come from the DNA. The sample table contains around 350,000 clones; only one count was recorded for 73% of them. More than 9% of the sample is held by the ten biggest clonotypes.

Points the paper makes about the study in general: Roughly 5% of naive CD4, around 3.6% of naive CD8, around 2.3% of memory CD4, and around 0.42% of memory CD8 clonotypes were shared across several donors. The genetic and exposure-history diversity represented was limited by the small number of donors. Pairwise subsampling indicated that sequencing depth was expected to affect the degree of clonotype sharing among donors. Incomplete sequencing was indicated by rarefaction of sorted-subset datasets, despite the large sequencing depth. Naive subsets generally had larger estimated clonotype richness than memory subsets. Compared with non-shared clonotypes, clonotypes shared by all four sorted-subset donors had higher generation probabilities. Sampling was restricted to blood, and TCR repertoires in tissues likely differ from the TCR repertoires found in blood.

The donors were healthy, HIV-negative adults who had no recently reported acute infections or vaccinations. All donors were Caucasian adults living in Nashville, Tennessee, USA. CD4+ T cells were enriched through magnetic negative selection, after which naive cells were positively selected on CD45RA and the remaining negative fraction served as the memory subset. Blood was collected by leukapheresis, and PBMCs were isolated by Ficoll-Histopaque density gradient centrifugation and then cryopreserved in liquid nitrogen vapor phase. Analytical flow cytometry was used to check the purity and quantity of each magnetically sorted T cell population. Genomic DNA was isolated from each sorted fraction and quantified by UV absorbance on a Nanodrop 2000c. Details on this clone: Its antigen target is currently unknown. No quality values exist for individual bases; no much larger clone is one base distant.

This receptor was obtained from a man aged 30-40 years in good health. Sample: memory CD4+ T cells sorted from blood. The label giving this sample's cell subset or site can be read as: CD45RA-negative fraction. The chain links TRBV2 with TRBJ2-7; the D segment is perhaps TRBD1 or TRBD2, each sharing 5 matched bases. The CDR3: CASGSGPDYEQYF. The DNA reads as follows: TGTGCCAGCGGTTCGGGACCGGACTACGAGCAGTACTTC. Reference TRBV2 and TRBJ2-7 genes cover what lies past the CDR3, so the full variable domain is EPEVTQTPSHQVTQMGQEVILRCVPISNHLYFYWYRQILGQKVEFLVSFYNNEISEKSEIFDDQFSVERPDGSNFTLKIRSTKLEDSAMYFCASGSGPDYEQYFGPGTRLTVT.